Below are 18 T cell receptor beta chains sequenced from a single sample in a study of CD8+ T cells in alopecia areata. The authors extracted RNA and reverse transcribed it into cDNA as the sequencing template. Profiling relied on immunoSEQ multiplex PCR, and the TCRdb table lists in-frame clones only, not all of them. The table has approximately 210,000 clones, about 60% seen once; the top ten hold around 3.2%. Stated treatment: oral pan-JAK inhibitor, 5-10 mg twice daily. Sequencing used CD4+ T cells sorted from blood, obtained at week 4, from a patient treated with tofacitinib. The receptors were gathered from a human donor with alopecia areata.

The CDR3 DNA sequence: TGTGCCAGCAGAGGGGCGGGAATCTATGGCTACACCTTC. Translated, it gives CASRGAGIYGYTF. The V and J genes are TRBV28 and TRBJ1-2, with D perhaps matching TRBD1 (5 bases). The CDR3 loop spans 13 amino acids. Germline CDR1 reads MDHEN; CDR2 reads SYDVKM. Trimming took 6 bases from V and 4 from J, leaving 12 bases between them.

V is TRBV28 and J is TRBJ1-2; a possible D gene is TRBD1 (6 bases). In germline, CDR1 is MDHEN, CDR2 SYDVKM. The V end was cut by 6 bases, the J end by 3 bases, with 11 bases between. The CDR3 length is 13 residues. The chain's CDR3 is CASRPQGYYGYTF. DNA for the CDR3: TGTGCCAGCAGACCACAGGGCTACTATGGCTACACCTTC.

This clone was detected a few times. V usage is TRBV4-3 and J usage is TRBJ2-1; a possible D gene is TRBD2 (5 bases). V dropped 2 bases and J dropped 0 bases, with 8 bases sitting between them. The CDR3 loop spans 15 amino acids. Germline V CDR1 and CDR2: LGHNA, YSLEER. For the CDR3, the DNA is TGCGCCAGCAGCCAACCCGGGGTCTCCTACAATGAGCAGTTCTTC. Protein sequence: CASSQPGVSYNEQFF.

V usage is TRBV30 and J usage is TRBJ1-1, with D perhaps matching TRBD1 (6 bases). Germline V gives CDR1 GTSNPN, CDR2 SVGIG (reference sequence). The CDR3 runs 14 residues. The V end lost 6 bases, the J end lost 5 bases, and 19 bases lay between the germline ends. The CDR3 coding sequence is TGTGCCTGTGACCCCCGAGGGGGTAGGACTGAAGCTTTCTTT. Amino acid sequence: CACDPRGGRTEAFF.

The genes are TRBV7-9 and TRBJ1-5; 9 bases fit TRBD1. Germline assignment: CDR1 SEHNR and CDR2 FQNEAQ (reference sequence). The CDR3 spans 15 residues. V was clipped by 0 bases and J by 9 bases; unmatched bases: 6. CDR3 sequence reads: CASSLAGQGYGPQHF. The CDR3 DNA reads TGTGCCAGCAGCTTAGCGGGACAGGGTTACGGGCCCCAGCATTTT.

V usage is TRBV19 and J usage is TRBJ1-2; TRBD1 matches at 8 bases. The length of the CDR3 is 13 residues. Losses at the gene ends were 7 bases for V and 8 bases for J; bases not matched to a gene: 9. From germline, CDR1 is LNHDA and CDR2 SQIVND (reference sequence). CDR3 DNA: TGTGCCAGTACCCAGGGACAGGAAAGGGGCTACACCTTC. Translating it yields CASTQGQERGYTF.

The chain recombines TRBV7-9 with TRBJ2-2; D ambiguous. Germline V gene sequence: CDR1 SEHNR, CDR2 FQNEAQ (reference sequence). V dropped 1 base and J dropped 4 bases, with 13 bases sitting between them. This CDR3 has 16 residues. CDR3 amino acids: CASSLGSVLRTGELFF. The CDR3 DNA sequence: TGTGCCAGCAGCTTAGGATCGGTACTTCGCACCGGGGAGCTGTTTTTT.

This clone has a single count. The J gene is TRBJ1-2, the V gene TRBV30; a weak D match, TRBD1 (5 bases). Trimming removed 5 bases at V and 2 bases at J, with 6 bases between. CDR3 length equals 11 residues. Germline CDR1 is GTSNPN and CDR2 is SVGIG (reference sequence). CDR3 region: CAWRQNYGYTF. CDR3 in DNA: TGTGCCTGGCGACAGAACTATGGCTACACCTTC.

Turning to this clone: A read error may produce the germline difference seen at one junction end. The J gene is TRBJ2-7, the V gene TRBV2; D could derive from TRBD1 or TRBD2 (6 bases each). The germline gives CDR1 SNHLY, CDR2 FYNNEI. This CDR3 contains 19 residues. The CDR3, as DNA: TGTGCCAGCAGCCTGAGGGAGGCAGGGGCTCCTACGAGACCGCCAGGTAGCGTCTTC. This gives the protein CASSLREAGAPTRPPGSVF.

Worth noting for this clone: The junction and the germline gene differ at one end; a read error may be behind it. V gene TRBV6-6 combines with J gene TRBJ1-1, with unresolved D. The CDR3 extends over 13 amino acids. Germline assignment: CDR1 MNHNY and CDR2 SVGAGI (reference sequence). CDR3 amino acids: CAGSSGLSTEAFF. CDR3 sequence (DNA): TGTGCCGGCAGCTCTGGGCTTAGCACTGAAGCTTTCTTT.

The chain combines TRBV2 with TRBJ1-2, with 7 bases fitting TRBD1. Germline values: CDR1 SNHLY, CDR2 FYNNEI. V was clipped by 4 bases and J by 4 bases; unmatched bases: 6. The CDR3 runs 14 residues. CDR3 bases: TGTGCCAGCAGTGGGGACAGTCCCTCCTATGGCTACACCTTC. Amino acids: CASSGDSPSYGYTF.

This clone showed up just a few times. The rearrangement uses TRBV2 and TRBJ1-1; weak D call: TRBD1 (5 bases). The CDR3 contains 12 residues. The V and J ends lost 4 bases and 5 bases respectively, with 8 bases between them. The germline gives CDR1 SNHLY, CDR2 FYNNEI. CDR3 region: CASSVQGTEAFF. In nucleotides, the CDR3 is TGTGCCAGCAGTGTCCAGGGAACTGAAGCTTTCTTT. The whole variable domain, filled in from reference TRBV2 and TRBJ1-1, reads EPEVTQTPSHQVTQMGQEVILRCVPISNHLYFYWYRQILGQKVEFLVSFYNNEISEKSEIFDDQFSVERPDGSNFTLKIRSTKLEDSAMYFCASSVQGTEAFFGQGTRLTVV.

The chain joins TRBV29-1 to TRBJ2-6, with a possible D match to TRBD1 (5 bases). V lost 4 bases, J lost 4 bases, and 14 bases lay in between. The germline gives CDR1 SQVTM, CDR2 ANQGSEA. This CDR3 is 15 amino acids long. This CDR3 is CSVGGDSAGANVLTF. DNA for the CDR3: TGCAGCGTTGGGGGCGACTCGGCGGGGGCCAACGTCCTGACTTTC.

The DNA for the CDR3 is TGCAGCTCCCTCCACAATGAGCAGTTCTTC. Translating gives CSSLHNEQFF. The rearrangement links TRBV29-1 to TRBJ2-1; D not certain. The CDR3 sequence is 10 residues long. With 8 bases removed from V and 5 bases from J, the gap between germline ends came to 7 bases. Germline lookup yields CDR1 SQVTM and CDR2 ANQGSEA.

This chain links TRBV5-4 with TRBJ1-1; D is possibly TRBD1 (6 bases). V was shortened by 4 bases and J by 4 bases, with 14 bases between the two germline ends. Germline V gene sequence: CDR1 SGHNT, CDR2 YYREEE (reference sequence). The CDR3 is 14 residues long. The CDR3 DNA is TGTGCCAGCAGCGCACAGGGTAGGGGCACTGAAGCTTTCTTT. Residues: CASSAQGRGTEAFF.

The J gene is TRBJ1-1, the V gene TRBV6-5; unclear D gene. This CDR3 has 11 amino acids. Trimming took off 6 bases at V and 8 bases at J, with 10 bases between the two ends. Germline loops: CDR1 MNHEY, CDR2 SVGAGI. CDR3 residues: CASSRRGEAFF. For the CDR3, the DNA is TGTGCCAGCAGCCGACGAGGGGAAGCTTTCTTT.

This clone came up a few times. CDR3 nucleotides: TGCAGCGTTGAGGGAGGGGCCCAAGAGACCCAGTACTTC. Translating gives CSVEGGAQETQYF. The V and J genes are TRBV29-1 and TRBJ2-5; TRBD2 matches 7 bases. J lost 1 base, V lost 3 bases, and 2 bases had no gene match. Germline CDR1 reads SQVTM; CDR2 reads ANQGSEA. CDR3 length equals 13 residues.

J is TRBJ1-1 and V is TRBV30; no clear D. V was cut by 0 bases and J by 2 bases, with 1 base left in between. This CDR3 is built from 11 residues. Germline CDR1 and CDR2: GTSNPN and SVGIG (reference sequence). The CDR3 here is CAWSVNTEAFF. The CDR3 nucleotides read TGTGCCTGGAGTGTAAACACTGAAGCTTTCTTT.